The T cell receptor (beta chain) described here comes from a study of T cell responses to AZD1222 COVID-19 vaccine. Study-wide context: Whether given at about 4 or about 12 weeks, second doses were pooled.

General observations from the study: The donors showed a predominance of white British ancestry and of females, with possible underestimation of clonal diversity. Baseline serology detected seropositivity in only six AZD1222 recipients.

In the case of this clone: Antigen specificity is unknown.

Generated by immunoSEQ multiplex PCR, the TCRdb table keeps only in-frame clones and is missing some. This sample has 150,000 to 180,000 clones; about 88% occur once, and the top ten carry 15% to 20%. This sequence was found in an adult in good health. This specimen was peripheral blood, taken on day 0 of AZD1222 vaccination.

The CDR3 DNA reads TGTGCCAGCAGGGACACAGGAAACACTGAAGCTTTCTTT. Residues: CASRDTGNTEAFF. The V and J genes are TRBV6-5 and TRBJ1-1; D possibly corresponds to TRBD1 (5 bases). The CDR3 spans 13 residues. From germline, CDR1 is MNHEY and CDR2 SVGAGI. With 6 bases removed from V and 2 bases from J, the gap between germline ends came to 10 bases.